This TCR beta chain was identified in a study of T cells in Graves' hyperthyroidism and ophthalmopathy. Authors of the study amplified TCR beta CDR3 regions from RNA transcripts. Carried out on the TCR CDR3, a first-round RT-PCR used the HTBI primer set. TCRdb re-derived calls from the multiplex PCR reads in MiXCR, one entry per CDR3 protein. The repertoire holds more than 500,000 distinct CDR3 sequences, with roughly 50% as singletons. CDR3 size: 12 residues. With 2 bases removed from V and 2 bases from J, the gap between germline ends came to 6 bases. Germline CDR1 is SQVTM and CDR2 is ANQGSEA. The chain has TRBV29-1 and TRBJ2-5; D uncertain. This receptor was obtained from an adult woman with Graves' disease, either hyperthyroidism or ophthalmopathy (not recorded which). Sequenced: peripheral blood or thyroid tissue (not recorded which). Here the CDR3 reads CSVEWGQETQYF. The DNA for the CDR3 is TGCAGCGTTGAATGGGGACAAGAGACCCAGTACTTC.